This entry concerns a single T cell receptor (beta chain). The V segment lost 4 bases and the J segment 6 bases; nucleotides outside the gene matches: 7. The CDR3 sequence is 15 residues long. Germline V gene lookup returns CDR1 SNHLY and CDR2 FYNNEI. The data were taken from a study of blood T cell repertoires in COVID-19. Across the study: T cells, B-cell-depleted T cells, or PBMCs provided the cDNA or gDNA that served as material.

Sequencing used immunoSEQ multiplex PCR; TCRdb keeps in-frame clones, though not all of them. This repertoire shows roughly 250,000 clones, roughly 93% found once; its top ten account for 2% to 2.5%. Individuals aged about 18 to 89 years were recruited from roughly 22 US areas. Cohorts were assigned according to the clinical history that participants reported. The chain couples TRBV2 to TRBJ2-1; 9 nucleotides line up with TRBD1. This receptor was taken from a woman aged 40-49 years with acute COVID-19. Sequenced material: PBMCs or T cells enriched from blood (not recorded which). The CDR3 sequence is CASSVGGQGSNEQFF. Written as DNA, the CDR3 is TGTGCCAGCAGTGTCGGAGGACAGGGGTCCAATGAGCAGTTCTTC.